Sequencing of this T cell receptor (beta chain) was carried out in a study of cytomegalovirus exposure and HLA in healthy donors. Regarding the study as a whole: Relative to equally common others, HLA-associated TCR beta chains showed greater clonal expansion in a later analysis. In terms of immune exposure information, only CMV serostatus was available. The investigators catalogued 150 or so TCR beta chains as cytomegalovirus-associated.

The study ran its PCR with 60 Vbeta and 13 Jbeta primers. Only in-frame clones appear in the TCRdb table, and some are missing; sequencing was by immunoSEQ multiplex PCR. The repertoire has about 160,000 clones, around 84% of them found once; the top ten carry approximately 8%. Concerning this clone: Its antigen is undetermined.

CDR1 SGHRS and CDR2 YFSETQ come from the germline V gene. The CDR3 has 14 amino acids. With 6 bases clipped from V and 3 bases from J, the junction kept 7 bases outside the gene matches. Sequenced: PBMCs. The TCR originated in a male donor in good health and CMV-seropositive. The chain recombines TRBV5-1 with TRBJ2-3; 7 bases fit TRBD2. CDR3 sequence (DNA): TGCGCCAGCATGACGGGGGGACCAACAGATACGCAGTATTTT. Translated: CASMTGGPTDTQYF.